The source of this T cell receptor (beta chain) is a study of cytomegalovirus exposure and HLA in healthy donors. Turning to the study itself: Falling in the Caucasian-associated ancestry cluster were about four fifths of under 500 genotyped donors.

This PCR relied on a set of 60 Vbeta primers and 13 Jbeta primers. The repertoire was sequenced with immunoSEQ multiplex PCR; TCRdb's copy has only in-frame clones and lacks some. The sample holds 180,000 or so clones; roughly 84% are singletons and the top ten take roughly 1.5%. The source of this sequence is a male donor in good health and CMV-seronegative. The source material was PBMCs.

CDR3 nucleotides: TGCAGCGTTGCTTTTGGGGCGACTGGAAACACCATATATTTT. Translation: CSVAFGATGNTIYF. V usage is TRBV29-1 and J usage is TRBJ1-3, with D possibly TRBD1 on 5 matching bases. V was shortened by 4 bases and J by 2 bases, with 12 bases between the two germline ends. CDR1 SQVTM and CDR2 ANQGSEA come from the germline V gene. The CDR3 runs 14 residues.